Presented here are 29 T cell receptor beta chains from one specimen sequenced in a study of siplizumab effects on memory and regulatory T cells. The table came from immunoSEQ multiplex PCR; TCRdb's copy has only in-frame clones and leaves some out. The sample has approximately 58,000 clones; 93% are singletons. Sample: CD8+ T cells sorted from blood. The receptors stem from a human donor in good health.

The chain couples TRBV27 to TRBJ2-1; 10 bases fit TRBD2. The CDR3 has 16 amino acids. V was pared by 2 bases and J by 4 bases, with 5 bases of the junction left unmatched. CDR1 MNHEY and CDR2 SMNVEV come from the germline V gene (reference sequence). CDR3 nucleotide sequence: TGTGCCAGCAGTTTAACTGGGACTAGCGCATACAATGAGCAGTTCTTC. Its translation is CASSLTGTSAYNEQFF.

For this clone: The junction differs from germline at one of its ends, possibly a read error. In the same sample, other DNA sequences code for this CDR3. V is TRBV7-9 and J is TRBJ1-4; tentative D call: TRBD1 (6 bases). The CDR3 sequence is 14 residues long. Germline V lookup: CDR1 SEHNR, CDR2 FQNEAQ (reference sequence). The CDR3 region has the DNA TGTGCCAGCAGCTTAGCCCAGGGGCAGGAAAAGCTGTTTTTT. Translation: CASSLAQGQEKLFF.

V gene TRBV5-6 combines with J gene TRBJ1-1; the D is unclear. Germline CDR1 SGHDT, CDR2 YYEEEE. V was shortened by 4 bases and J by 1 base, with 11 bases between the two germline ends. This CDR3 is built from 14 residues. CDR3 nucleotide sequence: TGTGCCAGCAGCCCCGGACGGAAGAACACTGAAGCTTTCTTT. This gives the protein CASSPGRKNTEAFF.

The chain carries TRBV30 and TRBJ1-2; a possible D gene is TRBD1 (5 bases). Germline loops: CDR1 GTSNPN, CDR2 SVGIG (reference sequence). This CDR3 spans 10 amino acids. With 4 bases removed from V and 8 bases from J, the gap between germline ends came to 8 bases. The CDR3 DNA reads TGTGCCTGGAAGGGGTTCGGCTACACCTTC. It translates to CAWKGFGYTF.

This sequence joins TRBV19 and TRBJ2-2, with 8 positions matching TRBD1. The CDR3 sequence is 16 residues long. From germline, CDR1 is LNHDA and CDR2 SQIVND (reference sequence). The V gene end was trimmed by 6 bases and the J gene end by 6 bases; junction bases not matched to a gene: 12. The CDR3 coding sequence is TGTGCCAGTAGCCTTGGACAGGGTTTGTTTGCCGGGGAGCTGTTTTTT. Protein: CASSLGQGLFAGELFF.

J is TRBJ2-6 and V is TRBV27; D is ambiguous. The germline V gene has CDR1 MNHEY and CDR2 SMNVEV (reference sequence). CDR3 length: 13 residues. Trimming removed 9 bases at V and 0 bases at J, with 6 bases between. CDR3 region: CASGTSGANVLTF. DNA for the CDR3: TGTGCCAGTGGAACCTCTGGGGCCAACGTCCTGACTTTC.

CDR3 in DNA: TGTGCCAGCAGTTCGGCTGGGGAGAGCTCCTACAATGAGCAGTTCTTC. This codes for CASSSAGESSYNEQFF. This chain uses TRBV7-8 with TRBJ2-1, with D tentatively TRBD2 (5 bases). Trimming cost V 6 bases and J 0 bases, with 15 bases left between them. Germline lookup yields CDR1 SGHVS and CDR2 FQNEAQ. CDR3 length equals 16 residues.

The CDR3 DNA follows: TGTGCCAGCAGTTTTATGGGGGGGACCTACGAGCAGTACTTC. Protein sequence: CASSFMGGTYEQYF. The V call is TRBV27, the J call TRBJ2-7; TRBD2 agrees at 7 bases. CDR1 and CDR2 (germline): MNHEY, SMNVEV (reference sequence). The trim removed 3 bases at V and 2 bases at J, leaving 4 bases unmatched. The CDR3 consists of 14 residues.

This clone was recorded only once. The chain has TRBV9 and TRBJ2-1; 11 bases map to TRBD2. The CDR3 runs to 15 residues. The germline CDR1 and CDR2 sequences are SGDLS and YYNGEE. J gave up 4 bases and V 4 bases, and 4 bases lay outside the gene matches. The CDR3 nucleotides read TGTGCCAGCAGCCCCCCTAGCGGGAGGTACAATGAGCAGTTCTTC. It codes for CASSPPSGRYNEQFF.

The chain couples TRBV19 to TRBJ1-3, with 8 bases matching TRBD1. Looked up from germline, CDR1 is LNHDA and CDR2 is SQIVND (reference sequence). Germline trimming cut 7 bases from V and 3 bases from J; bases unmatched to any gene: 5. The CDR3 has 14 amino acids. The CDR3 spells CASMRGTGGNTIYF. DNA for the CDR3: TGTGCCAGTATGCGTGGGACAGGTGGAAACACCATATATTTT. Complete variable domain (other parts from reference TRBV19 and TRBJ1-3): DGGITQSPKYLFRKEGQNVTLSCEQNLNHDAMYWYRQDPGQGLRLIYYSQIVNDFQKGDIAEGYSVSREKKESFPLTVTSAQKNPTAFYLCASMRGTGGNTIYFGEGSWLTVV.

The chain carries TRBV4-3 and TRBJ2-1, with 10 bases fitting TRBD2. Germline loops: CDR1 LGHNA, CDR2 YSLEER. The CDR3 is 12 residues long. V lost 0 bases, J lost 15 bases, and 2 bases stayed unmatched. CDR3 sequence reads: CASSQDSSGRFF. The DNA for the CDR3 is TGCGCCAGCAGCCAAGACTCTAGCGGGAGGTTCTTC.

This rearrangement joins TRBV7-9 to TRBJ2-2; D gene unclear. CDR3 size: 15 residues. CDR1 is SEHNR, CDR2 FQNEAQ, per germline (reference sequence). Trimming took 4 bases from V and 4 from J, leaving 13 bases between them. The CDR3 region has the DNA TGTGCCAGCAGCTCCATCGCGCAGGTCACCGGGGAGCTGTTTTTT. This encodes CASSSIAQVTGELFF.

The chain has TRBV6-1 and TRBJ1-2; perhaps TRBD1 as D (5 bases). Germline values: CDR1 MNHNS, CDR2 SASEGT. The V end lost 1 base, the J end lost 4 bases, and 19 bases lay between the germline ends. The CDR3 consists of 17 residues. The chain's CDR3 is CASSEVGGGDPFYGYTF. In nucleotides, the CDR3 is TGTGCCAGCAGTGAAGTGGGAGGAGGGGACCCCTTCTATGGCTACACCTTC.

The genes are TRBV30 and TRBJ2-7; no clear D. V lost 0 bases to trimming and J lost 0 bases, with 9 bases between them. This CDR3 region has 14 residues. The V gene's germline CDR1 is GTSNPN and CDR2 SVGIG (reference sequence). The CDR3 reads CAWSVGWSSYEQYF. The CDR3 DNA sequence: TGTGCCTGGAGTGTGGGATGGAGCTCCTACGAGCAGTACTTC.

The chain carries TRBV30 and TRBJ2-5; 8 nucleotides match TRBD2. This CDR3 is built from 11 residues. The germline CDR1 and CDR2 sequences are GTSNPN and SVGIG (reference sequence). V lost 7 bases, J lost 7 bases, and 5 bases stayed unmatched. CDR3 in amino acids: CAFDREGTQYF. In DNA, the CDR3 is TGTGCCTTCGACCGGGAGGGGACCCAGTACTTC.

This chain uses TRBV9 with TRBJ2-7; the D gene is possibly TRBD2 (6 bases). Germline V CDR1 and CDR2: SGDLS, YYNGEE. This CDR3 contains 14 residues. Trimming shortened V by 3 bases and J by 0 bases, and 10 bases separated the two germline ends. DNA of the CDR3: TGTGCCAGCAGCGGGGGACTCGTCTCCTACGAGCAGTACTTC. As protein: CASSGGLVSYEQYF.

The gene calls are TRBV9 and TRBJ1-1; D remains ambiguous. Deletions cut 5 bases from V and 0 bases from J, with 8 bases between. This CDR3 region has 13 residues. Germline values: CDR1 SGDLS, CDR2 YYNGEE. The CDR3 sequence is CASSDNMNTEAFF. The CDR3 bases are TGTGCCAGCAGTGATAACATGAACACTGAAGCTTTCTTT.

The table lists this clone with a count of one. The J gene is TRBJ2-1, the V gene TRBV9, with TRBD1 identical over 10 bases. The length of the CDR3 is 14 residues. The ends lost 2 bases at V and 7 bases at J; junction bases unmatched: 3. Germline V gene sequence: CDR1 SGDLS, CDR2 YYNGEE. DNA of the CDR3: TGTGCCAGCAGCGTGGGACAGGGGATGAATGAGCAGTTCTTC. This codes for CASSVGQGMNEQFF.

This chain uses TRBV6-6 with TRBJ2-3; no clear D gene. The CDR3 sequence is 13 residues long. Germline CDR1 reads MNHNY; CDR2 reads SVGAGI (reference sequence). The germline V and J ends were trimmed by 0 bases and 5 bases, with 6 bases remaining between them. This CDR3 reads CASSYSKGDTQYF. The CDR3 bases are TGTGCCAGCAGTTACTCGAAAGGAGATACGCAGTATTTT.

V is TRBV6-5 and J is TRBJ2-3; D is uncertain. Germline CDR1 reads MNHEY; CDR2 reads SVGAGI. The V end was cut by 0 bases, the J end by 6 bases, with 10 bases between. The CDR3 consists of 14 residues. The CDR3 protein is CASSYSSLGDTQYF. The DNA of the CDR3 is TGTGCCAGCAGTTACTCGAGTCTGGGGGATACGCAGTATTTT.

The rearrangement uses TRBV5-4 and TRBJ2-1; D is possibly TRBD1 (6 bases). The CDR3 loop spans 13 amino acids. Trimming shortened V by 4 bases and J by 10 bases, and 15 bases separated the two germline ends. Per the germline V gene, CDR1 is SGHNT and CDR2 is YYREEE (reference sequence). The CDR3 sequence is CASSPPDSGEQFF. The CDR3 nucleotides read TGTGCCAGCAGCCCCCCGGACAGTGGCGAGCAGTTCTTC.

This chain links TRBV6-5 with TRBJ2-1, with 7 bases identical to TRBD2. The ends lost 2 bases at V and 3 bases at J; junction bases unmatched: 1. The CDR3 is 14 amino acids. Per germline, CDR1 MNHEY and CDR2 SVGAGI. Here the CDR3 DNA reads TGTGCCAGCAGTTACGCGGGAGACTACAATGAGCAGTTCTTC. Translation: CASSYAGDYNEQFF.

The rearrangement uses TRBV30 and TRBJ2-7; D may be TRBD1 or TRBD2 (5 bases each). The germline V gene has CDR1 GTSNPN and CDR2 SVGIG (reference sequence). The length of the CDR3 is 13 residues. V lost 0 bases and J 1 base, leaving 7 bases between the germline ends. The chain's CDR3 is CAWSVGGSYEQYF. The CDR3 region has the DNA TGTGCCTGGAGTGTTGGGGGTTCCTACGAGCAGTACTTC.

The DNA of the CDR3 is TGTGCCAGCAGTCTCCAGCGGGGGGGTCTGTTGAATGAGCAGTTCTTC. Translating it yields CASSLQRGGLLNEQFF. The chain couples TRBV27 to TRBJ2-1, with 10 bases matching TRBD2. From germline, CDR1 is MNHEY and CDR2 SMNVEV (reference sequence). This CDR3 is 16 amino acids long. V trimming: 5 bases; J trimming: 7 bases; junction bases outside the gene matches: 11.

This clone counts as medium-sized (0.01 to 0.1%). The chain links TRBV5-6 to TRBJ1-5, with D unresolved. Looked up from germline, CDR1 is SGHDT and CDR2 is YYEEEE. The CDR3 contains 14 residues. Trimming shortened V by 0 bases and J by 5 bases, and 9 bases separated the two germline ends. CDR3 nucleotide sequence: TGTGCCAGCAGCTTGGGAATTCTAGATCAGCCCCAGCATTTT. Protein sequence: CASSLGILDQPQHF.

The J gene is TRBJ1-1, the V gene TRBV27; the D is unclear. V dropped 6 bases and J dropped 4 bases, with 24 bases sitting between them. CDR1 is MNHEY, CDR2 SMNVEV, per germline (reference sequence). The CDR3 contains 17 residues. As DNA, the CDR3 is TGTGCCAGCAGCTCAAGAATCCTTAAAATCACCACCACTGAAGCTTTCTTT. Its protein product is CASSSRILKITTTEAFF.

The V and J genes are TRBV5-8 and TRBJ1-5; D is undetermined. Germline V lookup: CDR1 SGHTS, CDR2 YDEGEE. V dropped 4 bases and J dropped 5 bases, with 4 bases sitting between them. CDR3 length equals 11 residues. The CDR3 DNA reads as TGTGCCAGCAGCCTCGATCAGCCCCAGCATTTT. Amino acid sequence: CASSLDQPQHF. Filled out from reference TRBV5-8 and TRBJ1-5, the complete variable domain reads EAGVTQSPTHLIKTRGQQATLRCSPISGHTSVYWYQQALGLGLQFLLWYDEGEERNRGNFPPRFSGRQFPNYSSELNVNALELEDSALYLCASSLDQPQHFGDGTRLSIL.

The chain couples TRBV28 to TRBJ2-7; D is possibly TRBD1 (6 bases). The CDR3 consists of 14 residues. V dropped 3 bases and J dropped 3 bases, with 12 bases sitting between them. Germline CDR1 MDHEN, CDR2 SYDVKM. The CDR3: CASSLVGGSYEQYF. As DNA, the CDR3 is TGTGCCAGCAGTTTGGTTGGGGGCAGCTACGAGCAGTACTTC.

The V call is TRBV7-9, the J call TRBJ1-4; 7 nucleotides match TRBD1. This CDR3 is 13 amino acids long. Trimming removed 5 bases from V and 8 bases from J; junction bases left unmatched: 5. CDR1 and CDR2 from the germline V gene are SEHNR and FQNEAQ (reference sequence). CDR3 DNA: TGTGCCAGCAGCCCAGGGGGTTTGGAAAAACTGTTTTTT. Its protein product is CASSPGGLEKLFF.